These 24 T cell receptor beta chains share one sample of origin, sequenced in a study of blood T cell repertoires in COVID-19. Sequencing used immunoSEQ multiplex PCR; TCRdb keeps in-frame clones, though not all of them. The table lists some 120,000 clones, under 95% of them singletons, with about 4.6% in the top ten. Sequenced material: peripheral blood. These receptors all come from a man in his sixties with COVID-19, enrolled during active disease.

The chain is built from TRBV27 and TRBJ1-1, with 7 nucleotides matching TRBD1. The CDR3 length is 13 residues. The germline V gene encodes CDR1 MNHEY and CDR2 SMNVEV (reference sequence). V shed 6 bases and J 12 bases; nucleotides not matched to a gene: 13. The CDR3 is CASSTTAGTVTFF. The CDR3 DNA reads TGTGCCAGCAGCACAACCGCCGGGACAGTTACTTTCTTT.

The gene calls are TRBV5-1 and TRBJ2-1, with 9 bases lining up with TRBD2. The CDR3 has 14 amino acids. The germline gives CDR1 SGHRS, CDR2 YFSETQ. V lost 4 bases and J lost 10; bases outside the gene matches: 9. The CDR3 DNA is TGCGCCAGCAGCGGGACTAGCAGGGGAGGGGAGCAGTTCTTC. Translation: CASSGTSRGGEQFF.

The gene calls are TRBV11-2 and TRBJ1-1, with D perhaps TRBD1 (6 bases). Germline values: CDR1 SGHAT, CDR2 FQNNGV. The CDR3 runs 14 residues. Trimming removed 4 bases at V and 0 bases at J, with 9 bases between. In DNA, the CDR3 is TGTGCCAGCAGCTCCTCAGGGGTGAACACTGAAGCTTTCTTT. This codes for CASSSSGVNTEAFF.

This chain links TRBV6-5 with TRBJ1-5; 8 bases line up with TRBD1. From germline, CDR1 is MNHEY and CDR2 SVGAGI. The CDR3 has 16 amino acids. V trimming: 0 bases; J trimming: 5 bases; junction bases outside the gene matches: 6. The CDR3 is CASSYSWQGAHQPQHF. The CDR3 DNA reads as TGTGCCAGCAGTTACTCGTGGCAGGGGGCCCATCAGCCCCAGCATTTT.

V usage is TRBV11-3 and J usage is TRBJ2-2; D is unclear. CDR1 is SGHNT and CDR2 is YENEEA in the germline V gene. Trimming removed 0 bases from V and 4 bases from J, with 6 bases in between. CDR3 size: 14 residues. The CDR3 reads CASSLEGRTGELFF. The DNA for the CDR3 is TGTGCCAGCAGCTTAGAGGGCCGCACCGGGGAGCTGTTTTTT.

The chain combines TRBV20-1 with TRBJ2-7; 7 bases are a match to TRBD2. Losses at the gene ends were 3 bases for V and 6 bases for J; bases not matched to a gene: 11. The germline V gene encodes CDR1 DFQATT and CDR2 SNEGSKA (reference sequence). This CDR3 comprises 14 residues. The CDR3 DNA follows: TGCAGTGCTAGTACGGGCGGGAGCTTTCGCGAGCAGTACTTC. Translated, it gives CSASTGGSFREQYF.

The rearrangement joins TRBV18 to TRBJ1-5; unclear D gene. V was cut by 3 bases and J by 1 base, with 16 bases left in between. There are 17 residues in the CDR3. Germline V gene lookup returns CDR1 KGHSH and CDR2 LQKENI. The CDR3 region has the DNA TGTGCCAGCTCACCGACGGGAGCGGTGGGGAGCAATCAGCCCCAGCATTTT. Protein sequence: CASSPTGAVGSNQPQHF.

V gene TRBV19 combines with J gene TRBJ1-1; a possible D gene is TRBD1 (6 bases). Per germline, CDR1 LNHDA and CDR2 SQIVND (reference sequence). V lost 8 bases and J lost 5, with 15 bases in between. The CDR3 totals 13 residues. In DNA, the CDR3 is TGTGCCAGTGGGCCCCGCACAGGGACTGAAGCTTTCTTT. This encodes CASGPRTGTEAFF. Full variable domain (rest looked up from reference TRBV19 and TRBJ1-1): DGGITQSPKYLFRKEGQNVTLSCEQNLNHDAMYWYRQDPGQGLRLIYYSQIVNDFQKGDIAEGYSVSREKKESFPLTVTSAQKNPTAFYLCASGPRTGTEAFFGQGTRLTVV.

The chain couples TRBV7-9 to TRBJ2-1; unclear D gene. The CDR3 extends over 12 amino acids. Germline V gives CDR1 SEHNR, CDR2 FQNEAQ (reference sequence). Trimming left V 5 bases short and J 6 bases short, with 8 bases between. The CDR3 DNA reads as TGTGCCAGCAGCCCTGGGCCCAATGAGCAGTTCTTC. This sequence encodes CASSPGPNEQFF.

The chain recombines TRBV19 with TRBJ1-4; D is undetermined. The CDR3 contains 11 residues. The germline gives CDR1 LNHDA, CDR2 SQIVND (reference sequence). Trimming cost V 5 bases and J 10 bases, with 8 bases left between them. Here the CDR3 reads CASSPSGKLFF. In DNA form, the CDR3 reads TGTGCCAGTAGTCCGAGCGGAAAACTGTTTTTT.

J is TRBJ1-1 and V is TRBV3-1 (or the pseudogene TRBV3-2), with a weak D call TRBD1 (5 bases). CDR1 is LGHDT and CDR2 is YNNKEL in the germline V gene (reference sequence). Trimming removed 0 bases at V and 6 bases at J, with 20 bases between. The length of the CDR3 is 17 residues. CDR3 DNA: TGTGCCAGCAGCCAAGATCCTCATAGCAGGGCAGCCTCTGAAGCTTTCTTT. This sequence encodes CASSQDPHSRAASEAFF.

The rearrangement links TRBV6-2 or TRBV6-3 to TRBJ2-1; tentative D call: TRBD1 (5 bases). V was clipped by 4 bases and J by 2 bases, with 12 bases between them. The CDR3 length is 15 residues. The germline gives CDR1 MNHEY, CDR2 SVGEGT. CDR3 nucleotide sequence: TGTGCCAGCAGTTCCACAGGTCCACCCTACAATGAGCAGTTCTTC. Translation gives CASSSTGPPYNEQFF.

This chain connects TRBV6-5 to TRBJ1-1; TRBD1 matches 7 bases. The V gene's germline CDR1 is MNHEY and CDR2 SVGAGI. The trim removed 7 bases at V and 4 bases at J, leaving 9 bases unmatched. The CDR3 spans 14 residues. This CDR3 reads CASTQTGYGTEAFF. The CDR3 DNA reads TGTGCCAGCACCCAGACAGGGTATGGCACTGAAGCTTTCTTT.

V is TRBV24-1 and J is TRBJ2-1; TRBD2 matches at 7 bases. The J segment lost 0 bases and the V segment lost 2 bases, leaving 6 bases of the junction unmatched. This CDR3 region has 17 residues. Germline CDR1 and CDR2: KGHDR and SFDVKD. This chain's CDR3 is CATSDSSKRGSYNEQFF. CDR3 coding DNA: TGTGCCACCAGTGATTCCTCTAAGCGGGGCTCCTACAATGAGCAGTTCTTC.

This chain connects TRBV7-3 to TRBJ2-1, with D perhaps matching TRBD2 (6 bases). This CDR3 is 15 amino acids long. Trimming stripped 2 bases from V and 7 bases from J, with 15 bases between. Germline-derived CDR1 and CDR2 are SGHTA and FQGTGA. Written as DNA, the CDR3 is TGTGCCAGCAGCTTAGACGCCGGGACTCAGAATGAGCAGTTCTTC. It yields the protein CASSLDAGTQNEQFF. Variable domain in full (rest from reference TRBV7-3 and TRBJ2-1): GAGVSQTPSNKVTEKGKYVELRCDPISGHTALYWYRQSLGQGPEFLIYFQGTGAADDSGLPNDRFFAVRPEGSVSTLKIQRTERGDSAVYLCASSLDAGTQNEQFFGPGTRLTVL.

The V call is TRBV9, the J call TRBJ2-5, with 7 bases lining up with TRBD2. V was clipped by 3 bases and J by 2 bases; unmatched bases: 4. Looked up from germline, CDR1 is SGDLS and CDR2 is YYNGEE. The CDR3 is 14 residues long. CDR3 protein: CASSGRDYQETQYF. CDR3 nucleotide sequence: TGTGCCAGCAGCGGACGGGACTATCAAGAGACCCAGTACTTC.

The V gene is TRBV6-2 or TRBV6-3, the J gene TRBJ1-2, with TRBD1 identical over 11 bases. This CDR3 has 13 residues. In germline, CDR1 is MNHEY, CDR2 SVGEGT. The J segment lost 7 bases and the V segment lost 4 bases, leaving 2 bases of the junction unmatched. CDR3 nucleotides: TGTGCCAGCAGTTCGGACAGGGGGCTTGGCTACACCTTC. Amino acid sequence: CASSSDRGLGYTF.

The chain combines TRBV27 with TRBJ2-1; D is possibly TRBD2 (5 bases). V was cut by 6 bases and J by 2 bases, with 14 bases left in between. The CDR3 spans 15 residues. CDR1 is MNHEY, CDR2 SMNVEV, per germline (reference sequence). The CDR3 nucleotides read TGTGCCAGCAGCGTCCTCGGGATGGCCTACAATGAGCAGTTCTTC. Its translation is CASSVLGMAYNEQFF.

The CDR3 nucleotides read TGTGCTAGTGCGGGGCTAGCGGGAGTATACGGGGAGCTGTTTTTT. Its protein product is CASAGLAGVYGELFF. V gene TRBV12-5 combines with J gene TRBJ2-2; 10 nucleotides line up with TRBD2. The CDR3 length is 15 residues. V gave up 7 bases and J gave up 7 bases; unmatched junction bases: 9. The germline gives CDR1 LGHNT, CDR2 FRNRAP.

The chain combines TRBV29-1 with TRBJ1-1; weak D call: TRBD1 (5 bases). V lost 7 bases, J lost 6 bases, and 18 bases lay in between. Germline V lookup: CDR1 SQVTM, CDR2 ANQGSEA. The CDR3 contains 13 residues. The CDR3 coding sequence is TGCAGCGCATCAAGGCAGGAGGGGTCTGAAGCTTTCTTT. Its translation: CSASRQEGSEAFF.

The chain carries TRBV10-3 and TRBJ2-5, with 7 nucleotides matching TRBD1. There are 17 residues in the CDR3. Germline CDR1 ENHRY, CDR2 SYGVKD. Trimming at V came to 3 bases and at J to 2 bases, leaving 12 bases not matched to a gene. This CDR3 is CAISDFDRAPQQETQYF. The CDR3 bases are TGTGCCATCAGTGACTTCGACAGGGCCCCTCAGCAAGAGACCCAGTACTTC.

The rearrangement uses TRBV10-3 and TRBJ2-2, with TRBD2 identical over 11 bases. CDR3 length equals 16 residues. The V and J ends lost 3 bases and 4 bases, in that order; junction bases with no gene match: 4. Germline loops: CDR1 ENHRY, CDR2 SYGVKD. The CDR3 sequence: CAISEDGTSGTGELFF. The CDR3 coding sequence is TGTGCCATCAGTGAAGATGGGACTAGCGGCACCGGGGAGCTGTTTTTT.

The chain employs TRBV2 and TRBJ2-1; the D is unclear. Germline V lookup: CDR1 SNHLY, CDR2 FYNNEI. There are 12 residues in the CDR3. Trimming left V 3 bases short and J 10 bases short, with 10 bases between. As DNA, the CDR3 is TGTGCCAGCAGTGAGGTAGTCCGGGAGCAGTTCTTC. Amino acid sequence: CASSEVVREQFF.

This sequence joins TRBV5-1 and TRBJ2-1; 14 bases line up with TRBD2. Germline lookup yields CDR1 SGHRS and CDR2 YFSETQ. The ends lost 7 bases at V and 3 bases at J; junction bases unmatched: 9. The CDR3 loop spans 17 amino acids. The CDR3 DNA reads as TGCGCCAGCGGACCCGGACTAGCGGGAGGATTCTACAATGAGCAGTTCTTC. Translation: CASGPGLAGGFYNEQFF.